These T cell receptor beta chains were read from a single sample in a study of response to subunit inactivated influenza vaccine. Via MiXCR, TCRdb re-called the RT-PCR reads, giving one row per CDR3 protein. Found here are around 500,000 distinct CDR3 sequences, over 9.5% of them singletons; the top ten hold 12%. This material consisted of PBMCs from blood, taken 40 to 50 days after vaccination. The receptors were sampled from a man in his forties or fifties who received an inactivated influenza vaccine. CDR3s include the opening cysteine and the closing phenylalanine or tryptophan. D genes are given only for firm matches. Size tells how often a clone was seen (once, few, many) or the class of an expanded clone, and some rows leave it out.

d_gene: .; abundance: few; v_gene: TRBV15; j_gene: TRBJ2-5; CDR3aa: CATSRLDPETQYF; CDR3nt: TGTGCCACCAGCAGACTCGACCCAGAGACCCAGTACTTC
d_gene: .; abundance: few; v_gene: TRBV20-1; j_gene: TRBJ2-7; CDR3aa: CSAKGIPRTRSSYEQYF; CDR3nt: TGCAGTGCTAAGGGGATACCCCGAACGAGGAGCTCCTACGAGCAGTACTTC
d_gene: .; abundance: .; v_gene: TRBV4-3; j_gene: TRBJ2-7; CDR3aa: CASSQQTESDFYEQYF; CDR3nt: TGCGCCAGCAGCCAGCAGACAGAGAGCGATTTCTACGAGCAGTACTTC
d_gene: .; abundance: .; v_gene: TRBV6-2/TRBV6-3; j_gene: TRBJ2-7; CDR3aa: CASNQQPPYF; CDR3nt: TGTGCCAGCAATCAACAGCCTCCGTACTTC
d_gene: .; abundance: .; v_gene: TRBV9; j_gene: TRBJ2-3; CDR3aa: CASSAERGDTQYF; CDR3nt: TGTGCCAGCAGTGCGGAGAGGGGGGATACGCAGTATTTT
d_gene: .; abundance: .; v_gene: TRBV11-2; j_gene: TRBJ2-7; CDR3aa: CASSLVWENEQYF; CDR3nt: TGTGCCAGCAGCTTAGTCTGGGAGAACGAGCAGTACTTC
d_gene: TRBD2; abundance: few; v_gene: TRBV9; j_gene: TRBJ2-7; CDR3aa: CASSPVGRAGYEQYF; CDR3nt: TGTGCCAGCAGCCCCGTCGGGAGGGCAGGATACGAGCAGTACTTC
d_gene: TRBD2; abundance: many; v_gene: TRBV28; j_gene: TRBJ2-3; CDR3aa: CASSQGLVFGTDTQYF; CDR3nt: TGTGCCAGCAGTCAGGGACTAGTATTCGGCACAGATACGCAGTATTTT
d_gene: TRBD2; abundance: few; v_gene: TRBV29-1; j_gene: TRBJ2-1; CDR3aa: CSGSGRGRSYNEQFF; CDR3nt: TGCAGCGGTAGCGGGAGAGGGCGATCCTACAATGAGCAGTTCTTC
d_gene: .; abundance: few; v_gene: TRBV10-3; j_gene: TRBJ2-7; CDR3aa: CAISPRSVGRGTGEQYF; CDR3nt: TGTGCCATCAGTCCGAGGAGCGTTGGGAGGGGGACGGGCGAGCAGTACTTC
d_gene: TRBD1; abundance: many; v_gene: TRBV7-2; j_gene: TRBJ1-6; CDR3aa: CASSAQGVTVAPLHF; CDR3nt: TGTGCCAGCAGCGCCCAGGGGGTGACGGTCGCACCCCTCCACTTT
d_gene: .; abundance: .; v_gene: TRBV29-1; j_gene: TRBJ2-5; CDR3aa: CSAQRQPQETQYF; CDR3nt: TGCAGCGCGCAAAGACAGCCCCAAGAGACCCAGTACTTC
d_gene: TRBD2; abundance: .; v_gene: TRBV7-8; j_gene: TRBJ2-5; CDR3aa: CASSPEGLAGPQETQYF; CDR3nt: TGTGCCAGCAGCCCTGAGGGTCTAGCGGGCCCTCAAGAGACCCAGTACTTC
d_gene: .; abundance: .; v_gene: TRBV6-5; j_gene: TRBJ1-2; CDR3aa: CAGSYSREANYGYTF; CDR3nt: TGTGCCGGCAGTTACTCGCGGGAGGCGAACTATGGCTACACCTTC
d_gene: TRBD1; abundance: .; v_gene: TRBV6-5; j_gene: TRBJ2-2; CDR3aa: CASSYEPGQGVAGELFF; CDR3nt: TGTGCCAGCAGTTATGAGCCAGGACAGGGTGTCGCCGGGGAGCTGTTTTTT
d_gene: .; abundance: many; v_gene: TRBV7-3; j_gene: TRBJ2-1; CDR3aa: CASSPHHGNEQFF; CDR3nt: TGTGCCAGCAGCCCCCATCACGGGAATGAGCAGTTCTTC
d_gene: TRBD1; abundance: few; v_gene: TRBV15; j_gene: TRBJ1-1; CDR3aa: CATRTGALNTEAFF; CDR3nt: TGTGCCACCCGGACAGGGGCTTTGAACACTGAAGCTTTCTTT
d_gene: TRBD1; abundance: few; v_gene: TRBV6-2/TRBV6-3; j_gene: TRBJ1-2; CDR3aa: CASSQDRDYGYTF; CDR3nt: TGTGCCAGCAGCCAGGACAGGGATTACGGCTACACCTTC
d_gene: TRBD1; abundance: few; v_gene: TRBV15; j_gene: TRBJ1-4; CDR3aa: CATSRGILDRSNEKLFF; CDR3nt: TGTGCCACCAGCAGAGGGATCTTGGACAGGAGTAATGAAAAACTGTTTTTT
d_gene: .; abundance: .; v_gene: TRBV7-6; j_gene: TRBJ2-5; CDR3aa: CASTFNWGQETQYF; CDR3nt: TGTGCCAGCACCTTCAACTGGGGACAAGAGACCCAGTACTTC
d_gene: TRBD2; abundance: many; v_gene: TRBV12-3/TRBV12-4; j_gene: TRBJ2-1; CDR3aa: CASSGTSGLSSYNEQFF; CDR3nt: TGTGCCAGCAGTGGGACTAGCGGGCTGAGCTCCTACAATGAGCAGTTCTTC
d_gene: .; abundance: many; v_gene: TRBV7-8; j_gene: TRBJ2-7; CDR3aa: CASSLARRGSWEQYF; CDR3nt: TGTGCCAGCAGCTTAGCGCGCAGGGGAAGTTGGGAGCAGTACTTC
d_gene: .; abundance: .; v_gene: TRBV7-9; j_gene: TRBJ2-7; CDR3aa: CASSSISTGHEQYF; CDR3nt: TGTGCCAGCAGCTCGATCTCGACGGGCCATGAGCAGTACTTC
d_gene: .; abundance: .; v_gene: TRBV6-1; j_gene: TRBJ2-2; CDR3aa: CASKSRGDTGELFF; CDR3nt: TGTGCCAGCAAGTCCAGAGGGGACACCGGGGAGCTGTTTTTT
d_gene: TRBD1; abundance: .; v_gene: TRBV10-3; j_gene: TRBJ2-6; CDR3aa: CAISEGQGRNSGANVLTF; CDR3nt: TGTGCCATCAGTGAGGGACAGGGCCGAAACTCTGGGGCCAACGTCCTGACTTTC
d_gene: .; abundance: .; v_gene: TRBV28; j_gene: TRBJ1-5; CDR3aa: CASRPFYQPQHF; CDR3nt: TGTGCCAGCAGGCCGTTTTATCAGCCCCAGCATTTT
d_gene: TRBD2; abundance: many; v_gene: TRBV3-1; j_gene: TRBJ2-3; CDR3aa: CASSQDTGGRGDTQYF; CDR3nt: TGTGCCAGCAGCCAAGATACGGGGGGGCGAGGAGATACGCAGTATTTT
d_gene: .; abundance: few; v_gene: TRBV20-1; j_gene: TRBJ2-1; CDR3aa: CSAQTVVSYNEQFF; CDR3nt: TGCAGTGCGCAGACGGTGGTGTCCTACAATGAGCAGTTCTTC
d_gene: TRBD1; abundance: .; v_gene: TRBV27; j_gene: TRBJ1-4; CDR3aa: CASRSPGTGKEKLFF; CDR3nt: TGTGCCAGCAGATCTCCCGGGACAGGGAAAGAAAAACTGTTTTTT
d_gene: .; abundance: few; v_gene: TRBV5-6; j_gene: TRBJ2-5; CDR3aa: CASSFSRKETQYF; CDR3nt: TGTGCCAGCAGCTTTTCCCGAAAAGAGACCCAGTACTTC
d_gene: .; abundance: .; v_gene: TRBV7-2; j_gene: TRBJ2-7; CDR3aa: CASSLKSGPYEQYF; CDR3nt: TGTGCCAGCAGCTTAAAGTCTGGACCCTACGAGCAGTACTTC
d_gene: .; abundance: .; v_gene: TRBV7-2; j_gene: TRBJ2-3; CDR3aa: CASKKAGFGADTQYF; CDR3nt: TGTGCCAGCAAAAAAGCAGGGTTCGGAGCAGATACGCAGTATTTT
d_gene: TRBD2; abundance: .; v_gene: TRBV7-9; j_gene: TRBJ2-7; CDR3aa: CASSLAGEGSYEQYF; CDR3nt: TGTGCCAGCAGTCTAGCGGGAGAGGGCTCCTACGAGCAGTACTTC
d_gene: .; abundance: many; v_gene: TRBV5-1; j_gene: TRBJ2-5; CDR3aa: CASSLDQGLTQETQYF; CDR3nt: TGCGCCAGCAGCTTGGACCAGGGGCTAACCCAAGAGACCCAGTACTTC
d_gene: .; abundance: few; v_gene: TRBV27; j_gene: TRBJ2-3; CDR3aa: CASSIAVIQGTQYF; CDR3nt: TGTGCCAGCAGCATAGCGGTGATTCAGGGTACGCAGTATTTT
d_gene: TRBD1; abundance: few; v_gene: TRBV5-5; j_gene: TRBJ2-5; CDR3aa: CASSPGTGVPETQYF; CDR3nt: TGTGCCAGCAGCCCGGGGACAGGGGTCCCAGAGACCCAGTACTTC
d_gene: .; abundance: many; v_gene: TRBV7-2; j_gene: TRBJ2-7; CDR3aa: CASSLAREYSEQYF; CDR3nt: TGTGCCAGCAGCTTAGCGCGTGAGTACTCCGAGCAGTACTTC
d_gene: TRBD1; abundance: many; v_gene: TRBV12-3/TRBV12-4; j_gene: TRBJ1-6; CDR3aa: CASRDSSYNSPLHF; CDR3nt: TGTGCCAGCCGGGACAGCTCCTATAATTCACCCCTCCACTTT
d_gene: .; abundance: few; v_gene: TRBV29-1; j_gene: TRBJ2-7; CDR3aa: CGVKAGYEQYF; CDR3nt: TGCGGGGTAAAAGCGGGCTACGAGCAGTACTTC
d_gene: TRBD2; abundance: .; v_gene: TRBV24-1; j_gene: TRBJ2-3; CDR3aa: CATSGTSGRRLSADTQYF; CDR3nt: TGTGCCACCAGCGGTACTAGCGGGAGAAGGTTATCAGCAGATACGCAGTATTTT
d_gene: .; abundance: .; v_gene: TRBV20-1; j_gene: TRBJ2-7; CDR3aa: CSAVAYSLSYEQYF; CDR3nt: TGCAGTGCCGTGGCCTACTCACTGTCCTACGAGCAGTACTTC
d_gene: .; abundance: .; v_gene: TRBV6-1; j_gene: TRBJ2-2; CDR3aa: CASRRLSNTGELFF; CDR3nt: TGTGCCAGCAGGAGGCTATCGAACACCGGGGAGCTGTTTTTT
d_gene: TRBD1; abundance: .; v_gene: TRBV7-2; j_gene: TRBJ1-5; CDR3aa: CASSLGTGGRNQPQHF; CDR3nt: TGTGCCAGCAGCTTAGGAACAGGGGGTAGGAATCAGCCCCAGCATTTT
d_gene: TRBD1; abundance: .; v_gene: TRBV12-3/TRBV12-4; j_gene: TRBJ1-1; CDR3aa: CASKKAPGTGAPLGTEAFF; CDR3nt: TGTGCCAGCAAAAAAGCTCCCGGGACAGGGGCCCCTTTAGGGACTGAAGCTTTCTTT
d_gene: TRBD2; abundance: many; v_gene: TRBV10-3; j_gene: TRBJ2-7; CDR3aa: CAISESSSGTYEQYF; CDR3nt: TGTGCCATCAGTGAGTCGTCTAGCGGGACCTACGAGCAGTACTTC
d_gene: .; abundance: .; v_gene: TRBV7-2; j_gene: TRBJ2-7; CDR3aa: CASSIDSVLSYEQYF; CDR3nt: TGTGCCAGCAGCATAGACAGCGTTCTCTCCTACGAGCAGTACTTC
d_gene: TRBD2; abundance: .; v_gene: TRBV7-2; j_gene: TRBJ2-7; CDR3aa: CASSFSGGEGEQYF; CDR3nt: TGTGCCAGCAGCTTTAGCGGGGGGGAGGGTGAGCAGTACTTC
d_gene: TRBD2; abundance: few; v_gene: TRBV28; j_gene: TRBJ2-5; CDR3aa: CASRTSGGKETQYF; CDR3nt: TGTGCCAGCAGAACTTCGGGAGGGAAGGAGACCCAGTACTTC
d_gene: .; abundance: few; v_gene: TRBV4-3; j_gene: TRBJ2-2; CDR3aa: CASSPQGDGELFF; CDR3nt: TGCGCCAGCAGCCCACAGGGAGACGGGGAGCTGTTTTTT
d_gene: .; abundance: .; v_gene: TRBV28; j_gene: TRBJ1-2; CDR3aa: CASSSSGWRGKTSNYGYTF; CDR3nt: TGTGCCAGCAGTAGCTCTGGTTGGAGGGGGAAAACTTCTAACTATGGCTACACCTTC
d_gene: .; abundance: .; v_gene: TRBV5-1; j_gene: TRBJ2-5; CDR3aa: CASSLGDIVQETQYF; CDR3nt: TGCGCCAGCAGCTTGGGCGACATCGTCCAAGAGACCCAGTACTTC
d_gene: .; abundance: few; v_gene: TRBV7-2; j_gene: TRBJ2-5; CDR3aa: CASTSWGGGETQYF; CDR3nt: TGTGCCAGCACCTCGTGGGGGGGCGGAGAGACCCAGTACTTC
d_gene: TRBD1; abundance: many; v_gene: TRBV3-1; j_gene: TRBJ2-1; CDR3aa: CASSQTGNSYNEQFF; CDR3nt: TGTGCCAGCAGCCAGACAGGGAACTCCTACAATGAGCAGTTCTTC